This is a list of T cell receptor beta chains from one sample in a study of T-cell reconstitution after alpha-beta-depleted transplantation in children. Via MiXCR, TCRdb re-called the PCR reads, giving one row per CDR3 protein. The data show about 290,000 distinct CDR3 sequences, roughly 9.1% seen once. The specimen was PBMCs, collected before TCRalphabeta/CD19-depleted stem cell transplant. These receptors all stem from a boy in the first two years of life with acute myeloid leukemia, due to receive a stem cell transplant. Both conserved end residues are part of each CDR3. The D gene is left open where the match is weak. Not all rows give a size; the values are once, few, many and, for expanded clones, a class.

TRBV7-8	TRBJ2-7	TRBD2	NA	TGTGCCAGCAGCCGAGGACTAGCGGGAACTTACGAGCAGTACTTC	CASSRGLAGTYEQYF
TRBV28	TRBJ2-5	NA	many	TGTGCCAGCAGCGTCCCGGACAGCCCACAAGAGACCCAGTACTTC	CASSVPDSPQETQYF
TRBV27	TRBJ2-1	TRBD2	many	TGTGCCAGCAGCATACCGGGGACTAGCGAGCAGTTCTTC	CASSIPGTSEQFF
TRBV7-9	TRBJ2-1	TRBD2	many	TGTGCCAGCAGCTTAGGGACTAGCGTACACAATGAGCAGTTCTTC	CASSLGTSVHNEQFF
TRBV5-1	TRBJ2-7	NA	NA	TGCGCCAGCAACCCCGGGACGGATCCCTACGAGCAGTACTTC	CASNPGTDPYEQYF
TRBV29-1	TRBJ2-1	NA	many	TGCAGCGTCTTCTACAATGAGCAGTTCTTC	CSVFYNEQFF
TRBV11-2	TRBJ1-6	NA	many	TGTGCCAGCAGCCTTAAGGGCTCACCCCTCCACTTT	CASSLKGSPLHF
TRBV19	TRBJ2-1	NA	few	TGTGCCAGTAGTATTTGGCGGGAGCAGTTCTTC	CASSIWREQFF
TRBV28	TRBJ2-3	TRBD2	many	TGTGCCAGCAGTCCCAACCTAGCGGGAGGGCGTTGGGCCACAGATACGCAGTATTTT	CASSPNLAGGRWATDTQYF
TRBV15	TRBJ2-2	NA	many	TGTGCCACCAGCCCCTCAGGGGGGTACACCGGGGAGCTGTTTTTT	CATSPSGGYTGELFF
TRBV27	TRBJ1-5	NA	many	TGTGCCAGCAGCAGGGTTCCCGGAGGGAATCAGCCCCAGCATTTT	CASSRVPGGNQPQHF
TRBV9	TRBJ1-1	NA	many	TGTGCCAGCAGCGTAGCCTCAAGGAACACTGAAGCTTTCTTT	CASSVASRNTEAFF
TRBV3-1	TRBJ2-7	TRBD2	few	TGTGCCAGCAGCGGACTAGCGGGTACCTACGAGCAGTACTTC	CASSGLAGTYEQYF
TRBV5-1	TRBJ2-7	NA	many	TGCGCCAGCAGCTCTCTCTGGACACTTCCTACCTACGAGCAGTACTTC	CASSSLWTLPTYEQYF
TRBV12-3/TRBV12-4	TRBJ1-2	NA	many	TGTGCCAGCAGTTTATCCAGACATGCGCTATACACCTTC	CASSLSRHALYTF
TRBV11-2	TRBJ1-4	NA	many	TGTGCCAGCAGTGGGGACGAAGGGACATGCCATTTT	CASSGDEGTCHF
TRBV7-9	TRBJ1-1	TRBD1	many	TGTGCCAGCAGCCCATACTCCGGGACAGTCACACTAGAGGAAGCTTTCTTT	CASSPYSGTVTLEEAFF
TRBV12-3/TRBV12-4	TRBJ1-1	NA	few	TGTGCCAGCAGTGACCCGACAGGTTTTGGGACTGAAGCTTTCTTT	CASSDPTGFGTEAFF
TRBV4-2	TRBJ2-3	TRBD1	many	TGTGCCAGCAGCCAAGATACCATCCCCGGGACAGCAGATACGCAGTATTTT	CASSQDTIPGTADTQYF
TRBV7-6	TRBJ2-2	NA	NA	TGTGCCAGCAGCTTAGCCCCTCCGGGACACATCACCGGGGAGCTGTTTTTT	CASSLAPPGHITGELFF
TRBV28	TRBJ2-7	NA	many	TGTGCCAGCAGTTTGGCGGGATACTCCTACGAGCAGTACTTC	CASSLAGYSYEQYF
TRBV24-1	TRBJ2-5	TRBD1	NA	TGTGCCACCAGTGAGGGACAGGGCACAAAGACCCAGTACTTC	CATSEGQGTKTQYF
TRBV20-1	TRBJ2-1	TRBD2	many	TGCAGTGCTAGCCCAGCGGGAGCGGGGAATGAGCAGTTCTTC	CSASPAGAGNEQFF
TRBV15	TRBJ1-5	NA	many	TGTGCCACCAGCAGAGATCTGATCCGTGGGGCGGGATATCAGCCCCAGCATTTT	CATSRDLIRGAGYQPQHF
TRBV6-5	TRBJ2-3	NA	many	TGTGCCAGCAGTTACTCGTACCGCCACCCCACAGATACGCAGTATTTT	CASSYSYRHPTDTQYF
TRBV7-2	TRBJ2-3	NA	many	TGTGCCAGCAGCTCCTGGACTCGAGGGGGCACAGATACGCAGTATTTT	CASSSWTRGGTDTQYF
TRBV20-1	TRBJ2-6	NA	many	TGCAGTGCTAGAGATCCGGCCGGGGCCAACGTCCTGACTTTC	CSARDPAGANVLTF
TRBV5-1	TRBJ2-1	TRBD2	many	TGCGCCAGCAGCTTGGAGCCCACTAGCGGGGGGGCCTTATACAATGAGCAGTTCTTC	CASSLEPTSGGALYNEQFF
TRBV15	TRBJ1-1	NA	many	TGTGCCACCAGCAGAGACACAGGGAGTGAAGCTTTCTTT	CATSRDTGSEAFF
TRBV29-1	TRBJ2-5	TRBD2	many	TGCAGCGTTGAAGGGGCTAGCGGGTTTCAAGAGACCCAGTACTTC	CSVEGASGFQETQYF
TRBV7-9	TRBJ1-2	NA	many	TGTGCCAGCAGCTTTTCCCCTCTTGAGGGGGATAACTATGGCTACACCTTC	CASSFSPLEGDNYGYTF
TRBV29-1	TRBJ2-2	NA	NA	TGCAGCGTTGACAAGGGGCCCGGGGAGCTGTTTTTT	CSVDKGPGELFF
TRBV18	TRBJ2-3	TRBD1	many	TGTGCCAGCTCAGGACAGGGGGCTATTGATACGCAGTATTTT	CASSGQGAIDTQYF
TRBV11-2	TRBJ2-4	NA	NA	TGTGCCAGCAGCTTACCAGGGTTGGAGGACATTCAGTACTTC	CASSLPGLEDIQYF
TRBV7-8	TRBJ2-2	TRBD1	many	TGTGCCAGCACCCTAAGGACAGGGGGAGACACCGGGGAGCTGTTTTTT	CASTLRTGGDTGELFF
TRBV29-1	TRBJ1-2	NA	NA	TGCAGCGTGGAAGCGATTAACTATGGCTACACCTTC	CSVEAINYGYTF
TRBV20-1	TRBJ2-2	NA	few	TGCAGTGCTAGGGCCAGGAACACCGGGGAGCTGTTTTTT	CSARARNTGELFF
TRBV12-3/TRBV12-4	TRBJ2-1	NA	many	TGTGCCAGCAGTTTTAAAGGAGGGAACAATGAGCAGTTCTTC	CASSFKGGNNEQFF
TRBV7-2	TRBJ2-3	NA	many	TGTGCCAGCAGCTTAAGCTTGTTCGGGGTCGGCACAGATACGCAGTATTTT	CASSLSLFGVGTDTQYF
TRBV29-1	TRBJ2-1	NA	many	TGCAGCGGGGCCTTAGCAGGGGATGAGCAGTTCTTC	CSGALAGDEQFF
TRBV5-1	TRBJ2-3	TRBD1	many	TGCGCCAGCAGCTTGCAGGGGGCGGCAGATACGCAGTATTTT	CASSLQGAADTQYF
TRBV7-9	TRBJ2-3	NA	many	TGTGCCAGCAGCTTAGTTCTTCGCGATACGCAGTATTTT	CASSLVLRDTQYF
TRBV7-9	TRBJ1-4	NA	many	TGTGCCAGCAGCCCTAGTGGGGTTTTTAATGAAAAACTGTTTTTT	CASSPSGVFNEKLFF
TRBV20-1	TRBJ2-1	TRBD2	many	TGCAGTGCTAGAGATTCCCTAGCGGGGGGCCCCTCCTACAATGAGCAGTTCTTC	CSARDSLAGGPSYNEQFF
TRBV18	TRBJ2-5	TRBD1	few	TGTGCCAGCTCACCACAGGGGGCGCCTGGGGAGACCCAGTACTTC	CASSPQGAPGETQYF